This T cell receptor (beta chain) is from a study of blood T cells in healthy people across ages. Sample-barcoded 5' priming and a J-beta primer mix drove a second PCR of 7 to 11 cycles. MiXCR, run by TCRdb on the 5' RACE reads, gives a single entry per CDR3 protein. The sample contains 1.5 million to 2 million distinct CDR3 sequences, roughly two fifths of which appear only once. The ends were cut back, 6 bases at V and 8 bases at J, with 16 bases in the middle. Germline assignment: CDR1 DFQATT and CDR2 SNEGSKA (reference sequence). The CDR3 is 12 residues long. Broader study findings: Estimates of diversity drawn from one million T cells were considered underestimates. With unsorted PBMCs, a conclusive comparison of naive versus antigen-experienced cells was not possible.

This clonotype has only a few counts. What it recognizes is unknown. Peripheral blood from each donor was collected in a volume of 8 to 10 milliliters. At least 6 million PBMCs were isolated per sample. This chain connects TRBV20-1 to TRBJ1-2, with D perhaps matching TRBD1 (6 bases). The sequencing sample was made of blood. The receptor's source is a human donor in good health. Here the CDR3 reads CSAPHRVGGYTF. In nucleotides, the CDR3 is TGCAGTGCGCCCCACAGGGTGGGAGGCTACACCTTC.